This T cell receptor (beta chain) was profiled in a study of beta chain features in type 1 diabetes. Study-wide results and caveats: More deletions and fewer insertions at VDJ junctions were seen in type 1 diabetes patients. cDNA sequencing could over-represent cells with high TCR expression. For Type 1 diabetes patients, all four CD4+ subsets carried TCRB CDR3s that were moderately but significantly shorter. Patients and controls would share equally any PCR tilt toward shorter templates.

CDR3 length equals 16 residues. With regard to this clone: As yet, its antigen is unknown.

Via the markers CD45RO/CCR7/CD25/CD127/CD95/CD27, stem cell-like memory, regulatory, central memory and naive CD4+ cells were sorted. The entirety of the isolated RNA underwent reverse transcription, so expressed TCRB transcripts were sequenced. Sequenced by immunoSEQ multiplex PCR; TCRdb stores in-frame clones only, minus some. The sample shows about 170,000 clones, almost 8% of them seen only once. This chain connects TRBV21-1 to TRBJ1-2; TRBD1 reflects the table's D call only, with no check against the DNA. TRBV21-1 is a pseudogene segment. The clonotype was recovered from a man younger than 30 with type 1 diabetes. Sample: central memory CD4+ T cells from blood. The CDR3 DNA is TGTGCCAGCAGCAAATACAACCGGACAGGGCGGGAGGGCTACACCTTC. Translated, it gives CASSKYNRTGREGYTF.